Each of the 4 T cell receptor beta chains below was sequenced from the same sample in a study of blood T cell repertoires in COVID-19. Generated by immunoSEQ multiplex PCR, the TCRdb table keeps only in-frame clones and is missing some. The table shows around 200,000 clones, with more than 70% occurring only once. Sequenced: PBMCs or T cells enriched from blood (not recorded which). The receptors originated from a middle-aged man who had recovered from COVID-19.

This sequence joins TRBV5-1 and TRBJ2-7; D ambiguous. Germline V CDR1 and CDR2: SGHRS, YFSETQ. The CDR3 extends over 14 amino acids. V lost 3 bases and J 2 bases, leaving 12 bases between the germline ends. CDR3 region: CASSSGAAPYEQYF. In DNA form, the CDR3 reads TGCGCCAGCAGCTCAGGTGCAGCACCCTACGAGCAGTACTTC.

The CDR3 DNA sequence: TGTGCCTGGGACCGGGACAGGGTACGGACGGATACGCAGTATTTT. Protein: CAWDRDRVRTDTQYF. This rearrangement joins TRBV30 to TRBJ2-3, with 9 bases identical to TRBD1. The CDR3 has 15 residues. With 5 bases clipped from V and 6 bases from J, the junction kept 12 bases outside the gene matches. The germline CDR1 and CDR2 sequences are GTSNPN and SVGIG (reference sequence).

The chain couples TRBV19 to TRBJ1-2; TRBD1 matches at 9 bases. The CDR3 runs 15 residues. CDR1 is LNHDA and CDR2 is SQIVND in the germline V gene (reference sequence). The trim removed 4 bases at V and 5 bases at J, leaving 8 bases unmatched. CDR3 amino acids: CASSTGTGNIYGYTF. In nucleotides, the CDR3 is TGTGCCAGTAGTACAGGGACAGGGAATATTTATGGCTACACCTTC.

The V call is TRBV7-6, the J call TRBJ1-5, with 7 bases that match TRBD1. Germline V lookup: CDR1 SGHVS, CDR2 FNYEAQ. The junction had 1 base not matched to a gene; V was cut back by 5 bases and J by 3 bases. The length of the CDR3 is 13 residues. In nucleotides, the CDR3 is TGTGCCAGCAGCACAGGGGTCAATCAGCCCCAGCATTTT. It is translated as CASSTGVNQPQHF.